This T cell receptor beta chain was documented in a study of graft-versus-host responses after intestinal transplantation. Sequencing was performed with immunoSEQ multiplex PCR; in TCRdb, only in-frame clones are kept and a portion is missing. This repertoire shows under 45,000 clones, roughly nine tenths found once; its top ten account for 7% to 7.5%. The CDR3 totals 18 residues. Germline V lookup: CDR1 SEHNR, CDR2 FQNEAQ (reference sequence). The ends were cut back, 4 bases at V and 0 bases at J, with 16 bases in the middle. Sequenced here: PBMCs, sampled just under 270 days after transplant. V and J are TRBV7-9 and TRBJ2-6; TRBD1 is a possible D gene (5 bases). The receptor comes from a human patient who received an intestinal transplant, so some T cells may come from the graft donor. The CDR3 region is CASSSPLDKNSGANVLTF. The CDR3 bases are TGTGCCAGCAGCTCCCCCCTGGACAAAAACTCTGGGGCCAACGTCCTGACTTTC.